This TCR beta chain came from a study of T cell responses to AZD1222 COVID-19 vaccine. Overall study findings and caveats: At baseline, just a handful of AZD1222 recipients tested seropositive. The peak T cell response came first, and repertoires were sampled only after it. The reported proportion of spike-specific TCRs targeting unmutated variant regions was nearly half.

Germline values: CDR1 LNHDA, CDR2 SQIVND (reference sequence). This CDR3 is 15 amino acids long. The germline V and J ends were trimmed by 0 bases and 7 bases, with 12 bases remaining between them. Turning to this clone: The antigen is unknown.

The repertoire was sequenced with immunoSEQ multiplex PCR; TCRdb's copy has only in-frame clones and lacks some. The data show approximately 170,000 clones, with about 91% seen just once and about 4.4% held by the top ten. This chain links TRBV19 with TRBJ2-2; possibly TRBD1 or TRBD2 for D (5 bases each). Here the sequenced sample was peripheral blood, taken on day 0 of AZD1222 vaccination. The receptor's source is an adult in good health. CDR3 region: CASSIDSGRGGELFF. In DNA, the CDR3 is TGTGCCAGTAGTATAGATTCAGGGAGAGGCGGGGAGCTGTTTTTT.